These 5 T cell receptor beta chains were all obtained from the same sample, sequenced in a study of cytomegalovirus exposure and HLA in healthy donors. PCR amplification relied on 60 Vbeta primers (plus 13 Jbeta primers). Sequencing used immunoSEQ multiplex PCR; TCRdb keeps in-frame clones, though not all of them. This table has about 180,000 clones, around 76% appearing once. Sequencing input: PBMCs. Source of these receptors: a woman in her thirties in good health and CMV-seropositive.

V usage is TRBV19 and J usage is TRBJ2-7; weak D call: TRBD1 (6 bases). The CDR3 spans 14 residues. The V gene lost 8 bases and the J gene lost 3 bases, with 17 bases spanning the gap. The germline CDR1 and CDR2 sequences are LNHDA and SQIVND (reference sequence). This chain's CDR3 is CASSTGHKVYEQYF. The DNA of the CDR3 is TGTGCCAGTTCTACGGGACATAAGGTCTACGAGCAGTACTTC.

The rearrangement uses TRBV12-5 and TRBJ2-1; 8 positions match TRBD2. CDR3 length equals 17 residues. The V segment lost 0 bases and the J segment 7 bases; nucleotides outside the gene matches: 11. From germline, CDR1 is LGHNT and CDR2 FRNRAP. For the CDR3, the DNA is TGTGCTAGTGGTTTGGTAGACACGGGGGGGTCTGAAAATGAGCAGTTCTTC. This sequence encodes CASGLVDTGGSENEQFF.

This clone has more than one count but fewer than ten. The V call is TRBV6-5, the J call TRBJ2-2; 13 nucleotides agree with TRBD2. The CDR3 has 15 residues. The V gene's germline CDR1 is MNHEY and CDR2 SVGAGI. V dropped 5 bases and J dropped 6; count of bases not matched to a gene: 3. The CDR3 DNA sequence: TGTGCCAGCAGTGCCACTAGCGGGGGGGCCGGGGAGCTGTTTTTT. Its protein product is CASSATSGGAGELFF.

The V gene is TRBV5-1, the J gene TRBJ2-6, with 13 bases lining up with TRBD2. The CDR3 is 18 residues long. V lost 2 bases and J lost 2; bases outside the gene matches: 4. Germline lookup yields CDR1 SGHRS and CDR2 YFSETQ. In DNA, the CDR3 is TGCGCCAGCAGCTTTACTAGCGGGGGGGCTGCTGGGGCCAACGTCCTGACTTTC. This translates into CASSFTSGGAAGANVLTF.

The rearrangement uses TRBV21-1 and TRBJ1-1; the table's D call TRBD1 went unverified against the DNA. TRBV21-1 is labeled a pseudogene. The CDR3 consists of 17 residues. The CDR3 DNA follows: TGTGCCAGCAGCATCCCCGGGACAGGGCGCTTGAACACTGAAGCTTTCTTT. It encodes CASSIPGTGRLNTEAFF.